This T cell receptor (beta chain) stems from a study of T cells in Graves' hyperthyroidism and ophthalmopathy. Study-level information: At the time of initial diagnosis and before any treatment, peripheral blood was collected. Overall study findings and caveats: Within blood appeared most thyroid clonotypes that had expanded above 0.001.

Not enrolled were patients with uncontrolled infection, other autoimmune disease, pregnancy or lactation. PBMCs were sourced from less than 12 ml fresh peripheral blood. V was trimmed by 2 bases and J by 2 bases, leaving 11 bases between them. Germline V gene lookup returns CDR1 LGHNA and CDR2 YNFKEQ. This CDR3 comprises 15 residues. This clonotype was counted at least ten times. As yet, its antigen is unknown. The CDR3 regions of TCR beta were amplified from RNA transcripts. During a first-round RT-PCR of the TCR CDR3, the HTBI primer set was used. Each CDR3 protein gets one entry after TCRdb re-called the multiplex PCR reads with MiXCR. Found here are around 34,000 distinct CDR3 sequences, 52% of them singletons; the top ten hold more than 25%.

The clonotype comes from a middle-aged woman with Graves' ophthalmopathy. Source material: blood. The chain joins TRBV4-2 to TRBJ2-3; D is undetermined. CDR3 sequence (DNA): TGTGCCAGCAGCCAAACGCCTACCTCCACAGATACGCAGTATTTT. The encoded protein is CASSQTPTSTDTQYF.